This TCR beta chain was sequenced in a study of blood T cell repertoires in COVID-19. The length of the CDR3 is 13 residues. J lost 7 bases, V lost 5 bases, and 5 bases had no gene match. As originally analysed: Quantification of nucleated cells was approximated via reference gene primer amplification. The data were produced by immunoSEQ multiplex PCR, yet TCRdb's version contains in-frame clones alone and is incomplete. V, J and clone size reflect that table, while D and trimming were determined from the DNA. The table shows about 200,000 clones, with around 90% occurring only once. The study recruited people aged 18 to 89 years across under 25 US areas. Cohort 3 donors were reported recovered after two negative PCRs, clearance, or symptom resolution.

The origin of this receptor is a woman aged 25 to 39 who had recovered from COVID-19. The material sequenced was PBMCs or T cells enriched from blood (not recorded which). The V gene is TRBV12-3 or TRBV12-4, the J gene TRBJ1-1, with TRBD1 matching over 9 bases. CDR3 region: CASSGQGIFEAFF. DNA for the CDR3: TGTGCCAGCAGTGGACAGGGGATCTTTGAAGCTTTCTTT.